Below are 2 T cell receptor beta chains sequenced from a single sample in a study of control samples from healthy donors and cancer patients. TCRdb keeps only in-frame clones here, not all; method: immunoSEQ multiplex PCR. This sample yields 210,000 or so clones, of which roughly nine tenths are seen a single time; approximately 2% belongs to the top ten. Sequencing was done on a sample of blood. The receptors here all came from a man aged 25-40 years in good health.

The chain has TRBV7-9 and TRBJ1-5; perhaps TRBD1 as D (5 bases). The CDR3 spans 14 residues. Germline CDR1 SEHNR, CDR2 FQNEAQ (reference sequence). The ends were cut back, 0 bases at V and 6 bases at J, with 9 bases in the middle. The CDR3 DNA is TGTGCCAGCAGCTTAGCCAGGGACGCTCAGCCCCAGCATTTT. Encoded protein: CASSLARDAQPQHF.

J is TRBJ1-3 and V is TRBV11-2; 9 nucleotides line up with TRBD1. The V segment lost 7 bases and the J segment 4 bases; nucleotides outside the gene matches: 5. Germline CDR1 is SGHAT and CDR2 is FQNNGV. CDR3 size: 14 residues. The CDR3 region has the DNA TGTGCCAGCACCCTCACAGGGGGCGGAAACACCATATATTTT. This sequence encodes CASTLTGGGNTIYF.